Listed below are T cell receptor beta chains from one sample, sequenced in a study of CD8 T cells in ankylosing spondylitis. MiXCR was run by TCRdb on the 5' RACE reads, yielding one entry per CDR3 protein. The sample has around 13,000 distinct CDR3 sequences; about 2.7% are singletons. The sample comprised blood, either unsorted or a sorted T cell fraction (not recorded which). The receptors shown here come from a male donor with ankylosing spondylitis or in good health (not recorded which). CDR3s include the opening cysteine and the closing phenylalanine or tryptophan. The order of the fields is clone size, V gene, J gene, D gene, CDR3 DNA, CDR3 protein. D genes are given only for firm matches. Clone size is given as once, few, many or a size class.

abundance: many; v_gene: TRBV9; j_gene: TRBJ2-1; d_gene: .; CDR3nt: TGTGCCAGCAGCGTAGCGCCGAGCAATGAGCAGTTCTTC; CDR3aa: CASSVAPSNEQFF
abundance: many; v_gene: TRBV9; j_gene: TRBJ2-3; d_gene: TRBD2; CDR3nt: TGTGCCAGCAGCGTAGCAAAGCGGGGGGGAGGCACAGATACGCAGTATTTT; CDR3aa: CASSVAKRGGGTDTQYF
abundance: many; v_gene: TRBV9; j_gene: TRBJ2-3; d_gene: .; CDR3nt: TGTGCCAGCAGCACACAGGTATACTCGGATACGCAGTATTTT; CDR3aa: CASSTQVYSDTQYF
abundance: many; v_gene: TRBV9; j_gene: TRBJ2-5; d_gene: .; CDR3nt: TGTGCCAGCAGCCCAACTGGACAAGAGACCCAGTACTTC; CDR3aa: CASSPTGQETQYF
abundance: many; v_gene: TRBV9; j_gene: TRBJ2-1; d_gene: TRBD2; CDR3nt: TGTGCCAGCAGCCCCCGACTAGCGGGGAACAATGAGCAGTTCTTC; CDR3aa: CASSPRLAGNNEQFF
abundance: many; v_gene: TRBV9; j_gene: TRBJ2-2; d_gene: .; CDR3nt: TGTGCCAGCAGCGTAGACGGGGCGAACACCGGGGAGCTGTTTTTT; CDR3aa: CASSVDGANTGELFF
abundance: many; v_gene: TRBV9; j_gene: TRBJ2-1; d_gene: .; CDR3nt: TGTGCCAGCAGCGTGGGTCCTTTGCGGTACAATGAGCAGTTCTTC; CDR3aa: CASSVGPLRYNEQFF
abundance: medium-sized; v_gene: TRBV9; j_gene: TRBJ2-1; d_gene: .; CDR3nt: TGTGCCAGCAGCGTAGAGTCAGTCACCTACAATGAGCAGTTCTTC; CDR3aa: CASSVESVTYNEQFF
abundance: many; v_gene: TRBV9; j_gene: TRBJ2-6; d_gene: TRBD1; CDR3nt: TGTGCCAGCAGCGTGAGCTCACAGGGGGCGGGCGGGGCCAACGTCCTGACTTTC; CDR3aa: CASSVSSQGAGGANVLTF
abundance: many; v_gene: TRBV9; j_gene: TRBJ2-1; d_gene: .; CDR3nt: TGTGCCAGCAGTCCCCGGAGGGGCGACTCCTACAATGAGCAGTTCTTC; CDR3aa: CASSPRRGDSYNEQFF
abundance: many; v_gene: TRBV9; j_gene: TRBJ2-1; d_gene: .; CDR3nt: TGTGCCAGCAGCGTAGTCGCCGGGAAGGAGCAGTTCTTC; CDR3aa: CASSVVAGKEQFF
abundance: many; v_gene: TRBV9; j_gene: TRBJ2-1; d_gene: TRBD2; CDR3nt: TGTGCCAGCAGCGTAGAAGCACTAGCGGGCGAGCAGTTCTTC; CDR3aa: CASSVEALAGEQFF
abundance: many; v_gene: TRBV9; j_gene: TRBJ2-1; d_gene: .; CDR3nt: TGTGCCACCAAAAGGAGGAGGGTCGGTGTGGACAATGAGCAGTTCTTC; CDR3aa: CATKRRRVGVDNEQFF
abundance: many; v_gene: TRBV9; j_gene: TRBJ2-5; d_gene: .; CDR3nt: TGTGCCAGCAGCGTACCCGGGGAGACCCAGTACTTC; CDR3aa: CASSVPGETQYF
abundance: many; v_gene: TRBV9; j_gene: TRBJ2-2; d_gene: .; CDR3nt: TGTGCCAGCAGCCCCCGGGTCGGGGGCGACGGGGAGCTGTTTTTT; CDR3aa: CASSPRVGGDGELFF
abundance: medium-sized; v_gene: TRBV9; j_gene: TRBJ2-3; d_gene: TRBD2; CDR3nt: TGTGCCAGCAGCGTAGGAAGCGGGAGTCCCACAGATACGCAGTATTTT; CDR3aa: CASSVGSGSPTDTQYF
abundance: many; v_gene: TRBV9; j_gene: TRBJ2-7; d_gene: .; CDR3nt: TGTGCCAGCAGCGCAGGGGGGGGCGCGTACGAGCAGTACTTC; CDR3aa: CASSAGGGAYEQYF
abundance: many; v_gene: TRBV9; j_gene: TRBJ2-1; d_gene: TRBD2; CDR3nt: TGTGCCAGCAGCGTAGTTGCGGGGGGGCGGTTGAATGAGCAGTTCTTC; CDR3aa: CASSVVAGGRLNEQFF
abundance: medium-sized; v_gene: TRBV9; j_gene: TRBJ2-7; d_gene: .; CDR3nt: TGTGCCAGCAGCGTCGACCCGATCTACGAGCAGTACTTC; CDR3aa: CASSVDPIYEQYF